Listed below are T cell receptor beta chains from one sample, sequenced in a study of CD8 T cells in Susac syndrome. TCRdb called the immunoSEQ multiplex PCR reads again in MiXCR, with one record for every CDR3 protein. This sample has about 130,000 distinct CDR3 sequences; around 94% occur once, and the top ten carry 0.21%. The source material was CD8+ T cells from PBMCs. The receptors stem from a human donor with Susac syndrome. Each CDR3 is given with its conserved first and last residue. The order of the fields is J gene, CDR3 length, V gene, CDR3 protein.

TRBJ1-4,16,TRBV5-1,CASSSVQGREGEKLFF
TRBJ1-1,14,TRBV6-5,CASSYGGRNTEAFF
TRBJ2-7,13,TRBV9,CASSPRLSGEQYF
TRBJ2-7,14,TRBV20-1,CSAAGRDAIYEQYF
TRBJ1-1,14,TRBV5-1,CASSDRQGKVEAFF
TRBJ2-1,13,TRBV12-3/TRBV12-4,CASSSGRAGEQFF
TRBJ2-7,14,TRBV19,CASAGTSAIYEQYF
TRBJ2-7,14,TRBV4-2,CASSHGTSGYEQYF
TRBJ1-2,12,TRBV9,CASSAESWGYTF
TRBJ1-2,16,TRBV9,CASSVISRAGDAGYTF
TRBJ1-1,12,TRBV19,CASRGGGTEAFF
TRBJ1-1,12,TRBV7-9,CASSLGGAGAFF
TRBJ2-7,14,TRBV6-5,CASSTGLASYEQYF
TRBJ2-4,16,TRBV12-3/TRBV12-4,CASSSRQGLAKNIQYF
TRBJ1-6,16,TRBV6-6,CASSYSHRGNNSPLHF
TRBJ2-7,12,TRBV6-6,CASSTEFYEQYF
TRBJ1-3,12,TRBV30,CAWKTDGNTIYF
TRBJ2-1,9,TRBV30,CAWGDSLVF
TRBJ2-6,15,TRBV6-5,CASSYGTSGANVLTF
TRBJ2-5,13,TRBV5-1,CASSFYGQETQYF
TRBJ2-7,15,TRBV15,CATSRDRTGGYEQYF
TRBJ2-5,14,TRBV4-1,CASSQTGEVETQYF
TRBJ1-1,13,TRBV29-1,CSVWLDGGTEAFF
TRBJ2-7,12,TRBV20-1,CSARYRDYEQYF
TRBJ2-5,14,TRBV7-8,CASSSLVARGTQYF
TRBJ1-1,13,TRBV6-5,CASSYDFGTEAFF
TRBJ1-2,11,TRBV12-3/TRBV12-4,CASNTGRGYTF
TRBJ2-7,14,TRBV5-6,CASSLTGTIYEQYF